Listed below are T cell receptor beta chains from one sample, sequenced in a study of T cells in Graves' hyperthyroidism and ophthalmopathy. TCRdb reanalysed the multiplex PCR reads using MiXCR and keeps one entry per CDR3 protein. Altogether 300,000 to 350,000 distinct CDR3 sequences are present, 15% to 20% being singletons, with the ten largest covering about 53%. Sequencing was done on a sample of blood. These receptors were collected from a woman aged 50 to 60 with Graves' hyperthyroidism. Each CDR3 is given with its conserved first and last residue. Fields, in order: CDR3 DNA, CDR3 protein, D gene, clone size, V gene, J gene. The D gene is left open where the match is weak. Clone size appears in some rows only: once, few, many, or a class for an expanded clone.

cdr3_nt: TGTGCCAGCAGCTTAGAGGGGGTACGCCGGGAGACCCAGTACTTC
cdr3_aa: CASSLEGVRRETQYF
d_call: .
clone_size: .
v_call: TRBV11-2
j_call: TRBJ2-5

cdr3_nt: TGCGCCACCGCCGACAGGGAGAACACCGGGGAGCTGTTTTTT
cdr3_aa: CATADRENTGELFF
d_call: TRBD1
clone_size: many
v_call: TRBV5-1
j_call: TRBJ2-2

cdr3_nt: TGCAGTGCAACCAACTTGAGGGGTAATTCACCCCTCCACTTT
cdr3_aa: CSATNLRGNSPLHF
d_call: .
clone_size: few
v_call: TRBV20-1
j_call: TRBJ1-6

cdr3_nt: TGTGCCAGCGGCCCGAGCGGGAGATACACAGATACGCAGTATTTT
cdr3_aa: CASGPSGRYTDTQYF
d_call: TRBD2
clone_size: many
v_call: TRBV12-3/TRBV12-4
j_call: TRBJ2-3

cdr3_nt: TGTGCCATCAGTTATGACGGAGAAAATAACAATGAGCAGTTCTTC
cdr3_aa: CAISYDGENNNEQFF
d_call: .
clone_size: many
v_call: TRBV10-3
j_call: TRBJ2-1

cdr3_nt: TGTGCCAGCAGTCGGGACTCTGGGGCCAACGTCCTGACTTTC
cdr3_aa: CASSRDSGANVLTF
d_call: .
clone_size: .
v_call: TRBV2
j_call: TRBJ2-6

cdr3_nt: TGTGCCAGCAGTTTCGACGGAACCTACGAGCAGTACTTC
cdr3_aa: CASSFDGTYEQYF
d_call: .
clone_size: many
v_call: TRBV12-3/TRBV12-4
j_call: TRBJ2-7

cdr3_nt: TGCAGTGCTAGAGCGCAGGGGAGGAACTATGGCTACACCTTC
cdr3_aa: CSARAQGRNYGYTF
d_call: .
clone_size: many
v_call: TRBV20-1
j_call: TRBJ1-2

cdr3_nt: TGTGCCAGCAGGAACGGGACAGGGCGAGGAGAGACCCAGTACTTC
cdr3_aa: CASRNGTGRGETQYF
d_call: TRBD1
clone_size: many
v_call: TRBV7-8
j_call: TRBJ2-5

cdr3_nt: TGTGCCAGCAGCTTAGGGGGGCGGGATGAGCAGTTCTTC
cdr3_aa: CASSLGGRDEQFF
d_call: .
clone_size: few
v_call: TRBV7-9
j_call: TRBJ2-1

cdr3_nt: TGCAGCGTTGTGACAGTTAAAGATACGCAGTATTTT
cdr3_aa: CSVVTVKDTQYF
d_call: .
clone_size: few
v_call: TRBV29-1
j_call: TRBJ2-3

cdr3_nt: TGTGCCAGCAATAGCGGGGGGGCGGGCGGTGAGCAGTTCTTC
cdr3_aa: CASNSGGAGGEQFF
d_call: TRBD2
clone_size: .
v_call: TRBV11-3
j_call: TRBJ2-1

cdr3_nt: TGTGCCAGTAGTACGGGCCAGACAGAGCAAGAGACCCAGTACTTC
cdr3_aa: CASSTGQTEQETQYF
d_call: .
clone_size: few
v_call: TRBV19
j_call: TRBJ2-5